This T cell receptor beta chain was observed in a study of T cells of healthy individuals. This clonotype occurred a few times. TCRdb re-analysed the 5' RACE reads in MiXCR, keeping a single row per CDR3 protein. This sample has tens of thousands of distinct CDR3 sequences, with approximately 4.7% found just once. Per the germline V gene, CDR1 is SGHTA and CDR2 is FQGNSA. This CDR3 has 15 residues. V shed 3 bases and J 0 bases; nucleotides not matched to a gene: 1. The clonotype comes from a female donor in good health. This sequence joins TRBV7-2 and TRBJ1-4; 7 nucleotides match TRBD1. CDR3 bases: TGTGCCAGCAGCTTGCAGGGGGCAACTAATGAAAAACTGTTTTTT. Translating it yields CASSLQGATNEKLFF.